The clone carrying this T cell receptor (beta chain) was picked up one time. The antigen is unknown. This sample is drawn from a study of T cells in localized non-small cell lung cancer. Study conclusions and caveats: An association was observed between higher blood T cell density and longer overall survival. Uninvolved adjacent lung showed the highest T cell clonality, exceeding tumor. Appearance in adjacent lung was seen for a median 57 of the top 100 tumor clones. Without multi-region sequencing, intratumor heterogeneity could not be excluded.

TCRdb keeps only in-frame clones here, not all; method: immunoSEQ multiplex PCR. The profile shows roughly 28,000 clones, 82% of them singletons. This clonotype was sampled from a woman aged 35-70 years with stage I lung adenocarcinoma. Here the sequenced sample was peripheral blood, taken before any cancer treatment.

DNA for the CDR3: TGTGCCAGCAGCCTGATGGGACAGGGGAACACTGAAGCTTTCTTT. This encodes CASSLMGQGNTEAFF. The chain is built from TRBV9 and TRBJ1-1, with 9 positions matching TRBD1. This CDR3 is built from 15 residues. Trimming cost V 4 bases and J 1 base; bases outside gene matches: 5. Germline lookup yields CDR1 SGDLS and CDR2 YYNGEE.